This T cell receptor (beta chain) stems from a study of cytomegalovirus exposure and HLA in healthy donors. For the study at large: One earlier analysis, a look at roughly 180 million T cells, found almost 120 million unique TCR beta sequences.

This PCR relied on a set of 60 Vbeta primers and 13 Jbeta primers. Measured with immunoSEQ multiplex PCR; TCRdb has only the in-frame clones, and not every one. The data contain some 240,000 clones, approximately 78% of them seen just once; the ten biggest clones take up around 3.9%. Among the donors, all were healthy bone marrow donors. The donors, nominally healthy at sampling, likely had unrecorded immune exposures. V was clipped by 7 bases and J by 0 bases, with 14 bases between them. The CDR3 covers 14 residues. Germline V gives CDR1 SGHDT, CDR2 YYEEEE. The genes are TRBV5-6 and TRBJ2-7; tentative D call: TRBD1 (5 bases). The sequencing input was PBMCs. The origin of this receptor is a male donor in good health and CMV-seronegative. In DNA form, the CDR3 reads TGTGCCAGCCGAGTGGGGCTCCTCTCCTACGAGCAGTACTTC. This encodes CASRVGLLSYEQYF.